This T cell receptor beta chain was identified during a study of identical twins. One entry per CDR3 protein results from TCRdb running MiXCR on the 5' RACE reads. The table records 450,000 or so distinct CDR3 sequences, less than 25% of them present only once. CDR1 and CDR2 from the germline V gene are MNHEY and SVGAGI. Trimming pared 6 bases from V and 6 bases from J, leaving 9 bases between. The CDR3 extends over 12 amino acids. The sample also formed part of further work on T cells expressing NK-cell markers. From that report: A range of roughly 1.0-8% of CD8+ T cells consisted of dominant NKG2C+ clonotypes in 5 or 6 donors.

Input material: CD4+ T cells sorted from blood. This sequence originates from a woman aged 18-29 years in good health. This chain uses TRBV6-5 with TRBJ2-1; unclear D gene. Here the CDR3 reads CASRGMGNEQFF. The CDR3 bases are TGTGCCAGCAGGGGGATGGGCAATGAGCAGTTCTTC.